The T cell receptor (beta chain) described here comes from a study of blood T cell repertoires in COVID-19. Profiling relied on immunoSEQ multiplex PCR, and the TCRdb table lists in-frame clones only, not all of them. Of around 50,000 clones in the sample, around 86% were seen once. This CDR3 contains 17 residues. V gave up 2 bases and J gave up 4 bases; unmatched junction bases: 10. Germline loops: CDR1 SGHTA, CDR2 FQGTGA. The chain recombines TRBV7-3 with TRBJ2-5; 10 bases line up with TRBD2. The sequenced sample was peripheral blood. The sequence came from a middle-aged man with active COVID-19. The CDR3 loop reads CASSLGSGRPGAETQYF. CDR3 sequence (DNA): TGTGCCAGCAGCTTAGGTAGCGGGAGGCCAGGGGCAGAGACCCAGTACTTC.